Presented here are 26 T cell receptor beta chains from one specimen sequenced in a study of cytomegalovirus exposure and HLA in healthy donors (dated by TCRdb to 2016 to 2017). Libraries were built with the immunoSEQ multiplex PCR assay. The multiplex PCR relied on a mix of 60 forward primers for TCR Vbeta segments and 13 reverse primers for TCR Jbeta segments. Imported from immuneACCESS, the table was reduced by TCRdb to in-frame sequences with V and J called. These copies leave out some clones; in studies compared against another copy, an unresolved V gene accounts for under half, and the cause of the remainder is not known. This sample has roughly 88,000 clones in its table, and 60% to 85% of those were observed once. The leading ten clones occupy approximately 5.1% of the sample. Sequences were obtained from PBMCs. All receptors derive from a man aged 25 to 40 in good health and CMV-seropositive.

This chain connects TRBV7-3 to TRBJ1-1; D remains unclear. Per the germline V gene, CDR1 is SGHTA and CDR2 is FQGTGA. Trimming took off 5 bases at V and 3 bases at J, with 16 bases between the two ends. CDR3 size: 15 residues. The DNA for the CDR3 is TGTGCCAGCAGCCTCCTTACCTCGGCGGACACTGAAGCTTTCTTT. Translation: CASSLLTSADTEAFF.

The J gene is TRBJ1-1, the V gene TRBV10-3; maybe TRBD1 (6 bases). This CDR3 contains 16 residues. Germline V gene data show CDR1 as ENHRY and CDR2 as SYGVKD. V was trimmed by 0 bases and J by 1 base, leaving 12 bases between them. CDR3 sequence reads: CAISESIGGGNTEAFF. The CDR3 DNA reads as TGTGCCATCAGTGAGTCGATTGGGGGCGGGAACACTGAAGCTTTCTTT.

The chain carries TRBV9 and TRBJ2-2; D remains unclear. Germline V gives CDR1 SGDLS, CDR2 YYNGEE. V dropped 3 bases and J dropped 0 bases, with 12 bases sitting between them. This CDR3 contains 16 residues. Written as DNA, the CDR3 is TGTGCCAGCAGCGAACCCCTGACTTCGAACACCGGGGAGCTGTTTTTT. The encoded protein is CASSEPLTSNTGELFF.

The chain couples TRBV7-2 to TRBJ2-5, with a weak D call TRBD1 (5 bases). There are 15 residues in the CDR3. In germline, CDR1 is SGHTA, CDR2 FQGNSA. Trimming pared 5 bases from V and 5 bases from J, leaving 18 bases between. The CDR3 sequence is CASSPPGQGMETQYF. CDR3 DNA sequence: TGTGCCAGCAGCCCCCCCGGGCAGGGTATGGAGACCCAGTACTTC.

The genes are TRBV28 and TRBJ2-7; 8 bases are shared with TRBD2. Trimming took 8 bases from V and 4 from J; bases not matched to a gene: 7. Germline-derived CDR1 and CDR2 are MDHEN and SYDVKM. The CDR3 has 13 residues. The CDR3 DNA sequence: TGTGCCAGCGAGTTTCGGGGGGGATACGAGCAGTACTTC. It specifies CASEFRGGYEQYF.

The V call is TRBV19, the J call TRBJ1-1; 7 bases fit TRBD1. V lost 3 bases, J lost 4 bases, and 8 bases stayed unmatched. The CDR3 is 15 residues long. Germline CDR1 LNHDA, CDR2 SQIVND (reference sequence). CDR3 sequence reads: CASSMITGDSTEAFF. As DNA, the CDR3 is TGTGCCAGTAGTATGATAACAGGGGATAGCACTGAAGCTTTCTTT.

This rearrangement joins TRBV5-1 to TRBJ2-1; 9 bases are shared with TRBD2. There are 16 residues in the CDR3. The ends lost 6 bases at V and 3 bases at J; junction bases unmatched: 10. Germline V gene lookup returns CDR1 SGHRS and CDR2 YFSETQ. The CDR3 sequence is CASTPIAGVIYNEQFF. CDR3 nucleotides: TGCGCCAGCACCCCAATAGCGGGGGTGATCTACAATGAGCAGTTCTTC.

The rearrangement uses TRBV9 and TRBJ2-2; D ambiguous. CDR3 length: 12 amino acids. CDR1 and CDR2 from the germline V gene are SGDLS and YYNGEE. V lost 1 base and J lost 8, with 6 bases in between. The CDR3 is CASSVLLGELFF. Here the CDR3 DNA reads TGTGCCAGCAGCGTACTCCTAGGGGAGCTGTTTTTT.

V and J are TRBV7-3 and TRBJ2-4, with 7 nucleotides matching TRBD2. Germline loops: CDR1 SGHTA, CDR2 FQGTGA. Trimming took 5 bases from V and 5 from J; bases not matched to a gene: 9. This CDR3 region has 15 residues. The CDR3 DNA follows: TGTGCCAGCAGCCTAGGGACTACCCCAGAAAACATTCAGTACTTC. It is translated as CASSLGTTPENIQYF.

The chain links TRBV19 to TRBJ1-5, with TRBD1 identical over 11 bases. The CDR3 sequence is 15 residues long. Germline lookup yields CDR1 LNHDA and CDR2 SQIVND (reference sequence). V shed 5 bases, J shed 7 bases, and the junction held 7 bases outside the gene matches. CDR3 nucleotide sequence: TGTGCCAGTAGTGATGGACAGGGGGCGAAACAGCCCCAGCATTTT. Encoded protein: CASSDGQGAKQPQHF.

The V gene is TRBV6-1, the J gene TRBJ2-3; 13 bases match TRBD2. This CDR3 contains 14 residues. Germline lookup yields CDR1 MNHNS and CDR2 SASEGT. After removal of 4 bases from V and 10 bases from J, the junction contained 5 bases not matched to a gene. CDR3 protein: CASSVLAGGSAQYF. The CDR3 coding sequence is TGTGCCAGCAGTGTACTAGCGGGGGGGTCGGCGCAGTATTTT.

This clone was seen a single time. This sequence joins TRBV7-9 and TRBJ1-2; no firm D call. V lost 3 bases and J 8 bases, leaving 16 bases between the germline ends. Germline CDR1 reads SEHNR; CDR2 reads FQNEAQ (reference sequence). The CDR3 runs 14 residues. CDR3 amino acids: CASSFVSDSGGYTF. CDR3 in DNA: TGTGCCAGCAGCTTCGTGTCTGACTCGGGGGGCTACACCTTC.

This clone was seen a few times. V and J are TRBV5-5 and TRBJ2-1, with 7 bases lining up with TRBD2. V trimming: 2 bases; J trimming: 6 bases; junction bases outside the gene matches: 8. The CDR3 consists of 15 residues. Germline values: CDR1 SGHKS, CDR2 YYEKEE (reference sequence). CDR3 residues: CASSFLPGGGNEQFF. CDR3 nucleotide sequence: TGTGCCAGCAGCTTCCTGCCTGGGGGGGGCAATGAGCAGTTCTTC.

The rearrangement links TRBV4-1 to TRBJ2-5, with a tentative D call TRBD2 (6 bases). Germline lookup yields CDR1 MGHRA and CDR2 YSYEKL. CDR3 length: 16 residues. The V end was cut by 1 base, the J end by 5 bases, with 17 bases between. The CDR3 nucleotides are TGCGCCAGCAGCCAAGTGGCGGACTACGTCTATGAGACCCAGTACTTC. This encodes CASSQVADYVYETQYF.

The chain is built from TRBV14 and TRBJ2-1, with 8 bases matching TRBD1. CDR3 length equals 14 residues. With V trimmed by 4 bases and J by 7 bases, 6 bases remained unmatched. Germline values: CDR1 SGHDN, CDR2 FVKESK. DNA for the CDR3: TGTGCCAGCAGCCCGGGACAGGCTGTAAATGAGCAGTTCTTC. Translation: CASSPGQAVNEQFF. The entire variable domain, with the rest obtained from reference TRBV14 and TRBJ2-1, is as follows: EAGVTQFPSHSVIEKGQTVTLRCDPISGHDNLYWYRRVMGKEIKFLLHFVKESKQDESGMPNNRFLAERTGGTYSTLKVQPAELEDSGVYFCASSPGQAVNEQFFGPGTRLTVL.

The rearrangement links TRBV4-1 to TRBJ2-5, with D possibly matching TRBD2 (5 bases). The CDR3 has 14 amino acids. Germline loops: CDR1 MGHRA, CDR2 YSYEKL. V gave up 6 bases and J gave up 5 bases, with 16 bases separating them. The CDR3 region is CASSLSLARETQYF. The DNA for the CDR3 is TGCGCCAGCAGTCTAAGCCTAGCCAGGGAGACCCAGTACTTC.

The J gene is TRBJ1-1, the V gene TRBV9; D unclear. The germline V gene has CDR1 SGDLS and CDR2 YYNGEE. Trimming stripped 7 bases from V and 6 bases from J, with 16 bases between. The CDR3 is 13 residues long. CDR3 loop: CASQPRGEAEAFF. The CDR3 nucleotides are TGTGCCAGCCAGCCACGGGGAGAGGCTGAAGCTTTCTTT.

V and J are TRBV19 and TRBJ1-2, with D hard to call. CDR1 is LNHDA and CDR2 is SQIVND in the germline V gene (reference sequence). The V end lost 3 bases, the J end lost 7 bases, and 6 bases lay between the germline ends. The CDR3 extends over 11 amino acids. This CDR3 is CASSIGGGYTF. In nucleotides, the CDR3 is TGTGCCAGTAGTATCGGTGGTGGCTACACCTTC.

The V call is TRBV4-3, the J call TRBJ2-3; TRBD1 might be the D (5 bases). This CDR3 is 15 amino acids long. Per the germline V gene, CDR1 is LGHNA and CDR2 is YSLEER. V was shortened by 1 base and J by 4 bases, with 12 bases between the two germline ends. CDR3 sequence (DNA): TGCGCCAGCAGCCAAGTGGGGCCAGGAGCAGATACGCAGTATTTT. It is translated as CASSQVGPGADTQYF.

This clone appeared once. The genes are TRBV10-3 and TRBJ2-2, with TRBD1 matching 7 bases. The length of the CDR3 is 13 residues. The germline CDR1 and CDR2 sequences are ENHRY and SYGVKD. The V gene end was trimmed by 10 bases and the J gene end by 0 bases; junction bases not matched to a gene: 2. The CDR3 protein is CATGQANTGELFF. CDR3 DNA: TGTGCCACCGGACAGGCGAACACCGGGGAGCTGTTTTTT.

The rearrangement joins TRBV29-1 to TRBJ2-3, with D possibly TRBD1 on 6 matching bases. This CDR3 contains 14 residues. V dropped 0 bases and J dropped 3 bases, with 10 bases sitting between them. Germline V gene lookup returns CDR1 SQVTM and CDR2 ANQGSEA. This CDR3 reads CSVEDQDRTDTQYF. The CDR3 DNA reads as TGCAGCGTTGAAGATCAGGACAGAACAGATACGCAGTATTTT.

This clone was seen a single time. The sample carries other DNA sequences with the same CDR3. The rearrangement links TRBV7-2 to TRBJ2-1; 8 bases line up with TRBD2. Unmatched junction bases numbered 1, after V lost 3 bases and J lost 0 bases. CDR3 length equals 15 residues. CDR1 SGHTA and CDR2 FQGNSA come from the germline V gene. CDR3 protein: CASSFSGSSYNEQFF. The CDR3 DNA is TGTGCCAGCAGCTTCAGCGGGAGCTCCTACAATGAGCAGTTCTTC.

The genes are TRBV18 and TRBJ1-3; D not resolved. The germline gives CDR1 KGHSH, CDR2 LQKENI. Trimming removed 3 bases at V and 1 base at J, with 7 bases between. This CDR3 region has 14 residues. The CDR3 DNA reads as TGTGCCAGCTCACCGGCCAGTTCTGGAAACACCATATATTTT. Protein sequence: CASSPASSGNTIYF.

The chain combines TRBV20-1 with TRBJ2-5, with D unclear. Trimming removed 3 bases from V and 4 bases from J, with 3 bases in between. Per germline, CDR1 DFQATT and CDR2 SNEGSKA (reference sequence). The CDR3 spans 10 residues. The chain's CDR3 is CSASGETQYF. The CDR3 DNA is TGCAGTGCTAGCGGAGAGACCCAGTACTTC.

This chain connects TRBV27 to TRBJ2-5, with 7 bases that match TRBD1. Germline loops: CDR1 MNHEY, CDR2 SMNVEV (reference sequence). Trimming took 5 bases from V and 4 from J; bases not matched to a gene: 13. The CDR3 is made up of 16 amino acids. CDR3 protein: CASSTSPGTAPETQYF. The CDR3 DNA reads TGTGCCAGCAGTACAAGTCCCGGGACAGCCCCAGAGACCCAGTACTTC.

In the case of this clone: A junction boundary mismatches the germline segment, possibly from a read error. The chain couples TRBV7-8 to TRBJ1-6, with 7 positions matching TRBD1. CDR3 length: 15 amino acids. CDR1 and CDR2 (germline): SGHVS, FQNEAQ. This CDR3 is CASSVATGFDSPLHF. CDR3 bases: TGTGCCAGCAGCGTAGCGACAGGGTTTGATTCACCCCTCCACTTT.